The 5 T cell receptor beta chains presented below share a single source sample, sequenced in a study of OX40 agonist ivuxolimab in advanced cancers. Libraries were made using the immunoSEQ multiplex PCR assay. TCRdb provides this immuneACCESS table in a form limited to in-frame rearrangements. Some clones are lacking; in checked studies, under half of them reflect an unresolved V gene, and why the rest are absent is not known. The sample table contains about 59,000 clones; only one count was recorded for approximately 90% of them. The ten largest account for roughly 13% of the sample. The sample here was CD4+ or CD8+ T cells sorted from blood, taken in a trial of the OX40 agonist ivuxolimab. Receptors originate from an adult with an advanced solid tumor such as melanoma, head and neck, liver or kidney cancer.

This chain links TRBV27 with TRBJ1-1; unclear D gene. The CDR3 runs 13 residues. V was shortened by 5 bases and J by 1 base, with 8 bases between the two germline ends. CDR1 and CDR2 (germline): MNHEY, SMNVEV (reference sequence). The CDR3 nucleotides read TGTGCCAGCAGTCTAAAACAGAACACTGAAGCTTTCTTT. It yields the protein CASSLKQNTEAFF.

The chain couples TRBV27 to TRBJ2-1; D is undetermined. The CDR3 sequence is 11 residues long. V lost 3 bases and J lost 12, with 9 bases in between. CDR1 and CDR2 from the germline V gene are MNHEY and SMNVEV (reference sequence). The CDR3, as DNA: TGTGCCAGCAGTTTTGGCCAAGCGCAGTTCTTC. Its protein product is CASSFGQAQFF.

CDR3 region: CASSQDVGGPTPEQYF. The CDR3 coding sequence is TGCGCCAGCAGCCAAGATGTGGGGGGACCGACACCAGAGCAGTACTTC. The chain joins TRBV4-3 to TRBJ2-7, with a tentative D call TRBD2 (6 bases). CDR1 and CDR2 from the germline V gene are LGHNA and YSLEER. Trimming removed 0 bases from V and 7 bases from J, with 19 bases in between. CDR3 length equals 16 residues.

This chain connects TRBV29-1 to TRBJ2-7; TRBD1 agrees at 7 bases. The CDR3 is 13 residues long. J was trimmed by 5 bases and V by 5 bases; bases with no gene match: 9. CDR1 and CDR2 (germline): SQVTM, ANQGSEA. The CDR3 sequence is CSVRGGIHHEQYF. For the CDR3, the DNA is TGCAGCGTTCGAGGGGGCATTCATCACGAGCAGTACTTC.

In its sample, this clone was seen once. CDR3 in amino acids: CASSQAGEGTGELFF. CDR3 nucleotides: TGTGCCAGTAGTCAAGCGGGAGAAGGCACCGGGGAGCTGTTTTTT. This chain links TRBV19 with TRBJ2-2; the match to TRBD2 covers 8 bases. The CDR3 consists of 15 residues. CDR1 and CDR2 (germline): LNHDA, SQIVND (reference sequence). Unmatched junction bases numbered 6, after V lost 5 bases and J lost 4 bases.